One T cell receptor beta chain is described in this entry. The method was immunoSEQ multiplex PCR; TCRdb's version includes in-frame clones alone and lacks a portion of them. The sample consists of 150,000 or so clones, around 89% of them appearing once. This entry belongs to a study of radiation and T cells in renal cell carcinoma. This CDR3 has 14 residues. CDR1 and CDR2 from the germline V gene are SGHNT and YYREEE (reference sequence). V was pared by 4 bases and J by 6 bases, with 4 bases of the junction left unmatched. The time point is: baseline pretreatment blood. Treatment defined: 15 Gy SBRT to primary tumor, nephrectomy 4 weeks later. Clear cell pathology was present in this patient's renal cell carcinoma.

The TCR comes from a woman between 70 and 85 years old with renal cell carcinoma. The rearrangement uses TRBV5-4 and TRBJ2-2, with 9 bases identical to TRBD1. Sequenced material: blood, taken from a patient whose treatment included radiotherapy and nephrectomy. The CDR3 loop reads CASSPDRGSGELFF. The CDR3 DNA follows: TGTGCCAGCAGCCCGGACAGGGGTTCCGGGGAGCTGTTTTTT. The whole variable domain, remainder taken from reference TRBV5-4 and TRBJ2-2, is ETGVTQSPTHLIKTRGQQVTLRCSSQSGHNTVSWYQQALGQGPQFIFQYYREEENGRGNFPPRFSGLQFPNYSSELNVNALELDDSALYLCASSPDRGSGELFFGEGSRLTVL.